Here is one T cell receptor beta chain with its context. Its antigen is currently unknown. Other DNA sequences within the sample encode an identical CDR3. This sample was taken from a study of beta chain features in type 1 diabetes. Study conclusions and caveats: PCR might favor shorter templates, equally in patients and controls. It was among patients, rather than healthy donors, that naive, central memory and Treg TCRB repertoires appeared more similar.

The V and J ends lost 2 bases and 0 bases, in that order; junction bases with no gene match: 5. CDR1 and CDR2 from the germline V gene are SGHNT and YYREEE (reference sequence). The length of the CDR3 is 15 residues. Of the isolated RNA, all was reverse transcribed, and so the sequenced material was expressed TCRB transcripts. Here immunoSEQ multiplex PCR was the method, and the copy in TCRdb shows in-frame clones only, minus some. The profile shows hundreds of thousands of clones, around 15% of them singletons. The sequence was obtained from a man in his late teens or twenties in good health. Sequencing was performed on naive CD4+ T cells from blood. The chain uses TRBV5-4 and TRBJ2-7, with 7 bases aligning to TRBD2. CDR3 residues: CASSLKTGGSYEQYF. Here the CDR3 DNA reads TGTGCCAGCAGCTTAAAGACGGGGGGCTCCTACGAGCAGTACTTC.